The rows below give T cell receptor beta chains drawn from one sample of a study of T cell repertoires in ileal Crohn's disease. Using immunoSEQ multiplex PCR, the repertoire was profiled, and TCRdb retains in-frame clones only, with some absent. The sample yields more than 600 clones, under 95% seen once. The sequencing input was ileal tissue. Receptor source: an adult with Crohn's disease. CDR3s include the opening cysteine and the closing phenylalanine or tryptophan.

>TRBJ2-3|TRBV10-2
CASSPPGLSDTQYF
>TRBJ2-5|TRBV19
CASRGRIIETQYF
>TRBJ1-1|TRBV30
CAWTRSMNTEAFF
>TRBJ2-7|TRBV5-5
CASSSTGGGYEQYF
>TRBJ1-2|TRBV7-9
CASSPPGTAKANYGYTF
>TRBJ2-7|TRBV6-5
CATVSSYEQYF
>TRBJ1-5|TRBV9
CASSVSSQGDRNQPQHF
>TRBJ2-7|TRBV11-3
CASSYSGASYEQYF
>TRBJ2-5|TRBV9
CASSPLYQETQYF
>TRBJ2-3|TRBV11-2
CASRLLAGGGDTQYF
>TRBJ2-1|TRBV11-2
CASSLGGGGLGDNEQFF
>TRBJ2-5|TRBV28
CASSFRETQYF
>TRBJ2-3|TRBV27
CASRISGTMTDTQYF
>TRBJ2-1|TRBV12-5
CASGFPLAGGGNEQFF
>TRBJ1-6|TRBV5-1
CASRGTDSPLHF
>TRBJ2-7|TRBV7-6
CASSAGPNYEQYF
>TRBJ2-3|TRBV9
CASSGGSTDTQYF
>TRBJ2-6|TRBV27
CASSLRAGSLSSGANVLTF
>TRBJ2-6|TRBV11-2
CASSSCRTQQSRANVLTF
>TRBJ1-1|TRBV5-4
CASSLHRNTEAFF
>TRBJ2-7|TRBV11-2
CASRQAPPGHEQYF
>TRBJ2-7|TRBV7-2
CASSTGPSSFYEQYF
>TRBJ1-2|TRBV10-3
CAISEGFGVYGYTF
>TRBJ2-7|TRBV6-6
CASSYGQGAYEQYF